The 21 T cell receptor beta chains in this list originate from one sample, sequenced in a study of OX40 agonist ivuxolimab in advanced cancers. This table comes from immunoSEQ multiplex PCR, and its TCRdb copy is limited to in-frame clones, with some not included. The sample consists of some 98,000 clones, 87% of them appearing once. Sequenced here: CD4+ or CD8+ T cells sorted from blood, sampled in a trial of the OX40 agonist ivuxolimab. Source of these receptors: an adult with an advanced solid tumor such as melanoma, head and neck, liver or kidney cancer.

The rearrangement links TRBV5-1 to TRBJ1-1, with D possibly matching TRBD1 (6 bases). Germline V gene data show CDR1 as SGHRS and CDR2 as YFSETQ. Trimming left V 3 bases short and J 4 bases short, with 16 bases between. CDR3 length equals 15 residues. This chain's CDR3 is CASSSGTLEFTEAFF. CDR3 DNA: TGCGCCAGCAGCTCAGGGACACTTGAGTTCACTGAAGCTTTCTTT.

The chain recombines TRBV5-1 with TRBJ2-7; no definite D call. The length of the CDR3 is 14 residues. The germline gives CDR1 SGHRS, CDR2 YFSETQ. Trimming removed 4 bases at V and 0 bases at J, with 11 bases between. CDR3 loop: CASSMLGHSYEQYF. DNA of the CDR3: TGCGCCAGCAGCATGTTAGGGCACTCCTACGAGCAGTACTTC.

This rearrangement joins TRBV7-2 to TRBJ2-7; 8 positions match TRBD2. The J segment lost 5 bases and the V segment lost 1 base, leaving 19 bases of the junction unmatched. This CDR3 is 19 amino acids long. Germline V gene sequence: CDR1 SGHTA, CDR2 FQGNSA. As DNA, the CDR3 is TGTGCCAGCAGCTTAGAACGGCTAGCGGGCGTTCCCCTAATCGACGAGCAGTACTTC. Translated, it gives CASSLERLAGVPLIDEQYF.

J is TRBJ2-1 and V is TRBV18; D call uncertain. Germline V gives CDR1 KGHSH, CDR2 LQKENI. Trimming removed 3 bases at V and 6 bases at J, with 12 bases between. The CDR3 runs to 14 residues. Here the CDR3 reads CASSPASLPNEQFF. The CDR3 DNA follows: TGTGCCAGCTCACCCGCTAGTTTGCCCAATGAGCAGTTCTTC.

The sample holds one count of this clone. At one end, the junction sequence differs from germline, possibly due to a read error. The CDR3 DNA sequence: TGTGTCAGCAGCCCCACTCACCATGCAGGGGGGACTGAAGCTTTCTTT. This gives the protein CVSSPTHHAGGTEAFF. The chain uses TRBV11-2 and TRBJ1-1, with 7 bases lining up with TRBD1. Germline V gene data show CDR1 as SGHAT and CDR2 as FQNNGV. The CDR3 has 16 amino acids.

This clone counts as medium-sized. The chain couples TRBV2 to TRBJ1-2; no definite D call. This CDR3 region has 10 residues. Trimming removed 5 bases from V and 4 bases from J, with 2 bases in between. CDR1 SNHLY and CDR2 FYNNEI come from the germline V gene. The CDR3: CASSSYGYTF. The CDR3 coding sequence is TGTGCCAGCAGTTCCTATGGCTACACCTTC.

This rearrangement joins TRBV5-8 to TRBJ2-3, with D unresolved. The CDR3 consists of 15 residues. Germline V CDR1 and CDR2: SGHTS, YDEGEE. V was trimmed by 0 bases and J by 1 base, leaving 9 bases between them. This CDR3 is CASSLAVTGTDTQYF. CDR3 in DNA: TGTGCCAGCAGCTTGGCGGTCACAGGCACAGATACGCAGTATTTT.

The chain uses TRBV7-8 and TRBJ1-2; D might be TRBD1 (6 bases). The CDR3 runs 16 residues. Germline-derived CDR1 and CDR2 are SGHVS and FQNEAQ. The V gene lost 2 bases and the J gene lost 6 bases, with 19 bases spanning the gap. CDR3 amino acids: CASSLRSALQGDGYTF. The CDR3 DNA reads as TGTGCCAGCAGCTTACGGTCGGCGTTACAGGGCGATGGCTACACCTTC.

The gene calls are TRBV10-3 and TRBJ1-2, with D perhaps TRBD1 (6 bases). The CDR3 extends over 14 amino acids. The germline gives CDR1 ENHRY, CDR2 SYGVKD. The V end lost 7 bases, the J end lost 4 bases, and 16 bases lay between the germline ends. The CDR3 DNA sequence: TGTGCCATCACCACAGGGACGCTAGGCTATGGCTACACCTTC. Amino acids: CAITTGTLGYGYTF.

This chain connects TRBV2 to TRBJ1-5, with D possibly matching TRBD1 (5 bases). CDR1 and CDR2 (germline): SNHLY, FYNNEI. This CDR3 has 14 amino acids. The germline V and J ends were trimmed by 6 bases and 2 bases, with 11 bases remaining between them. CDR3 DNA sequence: TGTGCCAGCAGCCAGGGTAAAGGCAATCAGCCCCAGCATTTT. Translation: CASSQGKGNQPQHF. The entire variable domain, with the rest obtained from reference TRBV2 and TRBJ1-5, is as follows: EPEVTQTPSHQVTQMGQEVILRCVPISNHLYFYWYRQILGQKVEFLVSFYNNEISEKSEIFDDQFSVERPDGSNFTLKIRSTKLEDSAMYFCASSQGKGNQPQHFGDGTRLSIL.

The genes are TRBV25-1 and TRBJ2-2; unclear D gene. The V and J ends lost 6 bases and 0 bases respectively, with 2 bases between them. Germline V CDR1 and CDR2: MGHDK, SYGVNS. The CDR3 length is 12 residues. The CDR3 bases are TGTGCCAGCAGGGCGAACACCGGGGAGCTGTTTTTT. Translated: CASRANTGELFF.

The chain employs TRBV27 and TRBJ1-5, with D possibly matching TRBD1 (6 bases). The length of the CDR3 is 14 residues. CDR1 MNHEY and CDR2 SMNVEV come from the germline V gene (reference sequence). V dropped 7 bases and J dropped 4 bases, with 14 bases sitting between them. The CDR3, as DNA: TGTGCCAGCAAGGGGTGGGACAAAAATCAGCCCCAGCATTTT. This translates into CASKGWDKNQPQHF.

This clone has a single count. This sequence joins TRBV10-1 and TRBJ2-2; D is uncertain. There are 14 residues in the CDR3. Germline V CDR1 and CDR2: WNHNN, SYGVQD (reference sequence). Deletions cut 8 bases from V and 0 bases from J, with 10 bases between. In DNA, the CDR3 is TGCGCCAGCCGTCAGAAGGCGAACACCGGGGAGCTGTTTTTT. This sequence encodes CASRQKANTGELFF.

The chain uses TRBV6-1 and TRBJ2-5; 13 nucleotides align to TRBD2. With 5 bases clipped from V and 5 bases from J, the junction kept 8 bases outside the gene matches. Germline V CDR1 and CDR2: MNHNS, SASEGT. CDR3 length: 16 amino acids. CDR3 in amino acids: CASSKGTSGVGETQYF. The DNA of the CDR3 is TGTGCCAGCAGTAAAGGGACTAGCGGGGTGGGGGAGACCCAGTACTTC.

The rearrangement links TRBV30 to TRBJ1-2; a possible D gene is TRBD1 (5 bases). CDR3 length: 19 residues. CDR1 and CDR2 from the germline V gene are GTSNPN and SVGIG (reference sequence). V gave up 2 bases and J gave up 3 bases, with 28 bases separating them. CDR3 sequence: CAWSRVGLGGEVEDYGYTF. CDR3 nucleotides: TGTGCCTGGAGTAGAGTGGGGTTGGGGGGGGAGGTTGAAGACTATGGCTACACCTTC. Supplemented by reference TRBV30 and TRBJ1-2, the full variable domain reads SQTIHQWPATLVQPVGSPLSLECTVEGTSNPNLYWYRQAAGRGLQLLFYSVGIGQISSEVPQNLSASRPQDRQFILSSKKLLLSDSGFYLCAWSRVGLGGEVEDYGYTFGSGTRLTVV.

For the CDR3, the DNA is TGTGCCAGCAGCTTGGGGGGAGCCGGCCTGAGAGAGACCCAGTACTTC. Translated: CASSLGGAGLRETQYF. The V and J genes are TRBV5-4 and TRBJ2-5; perhaps TRBD2 as D (5 bases). The CDR3 is made up of 16 amino acids. Between the trimmed V and J ends, which lost 0 bases and 4 bases, there was a span of 16 bases. CDR1 is SGHNT, CDR2 YYREEE, per germline (reference sequence).

This CDR3 is CASTPGQGGRNFF. CDR3 DNA: TGTGCCAGCACTCCGGGACAGGGAGGGAGGAACTTCTTT. The gene calls are TRBV2 and TRBJ1-1; 9 nucleotides match TRBD1. Germline V gene sequence: CDR1 SNHLY, CDR2 FYNNEI. This CDR3 spans 13 amino acids. V lost 7 bases and J lost 14; bases outside the gene matches: 14.

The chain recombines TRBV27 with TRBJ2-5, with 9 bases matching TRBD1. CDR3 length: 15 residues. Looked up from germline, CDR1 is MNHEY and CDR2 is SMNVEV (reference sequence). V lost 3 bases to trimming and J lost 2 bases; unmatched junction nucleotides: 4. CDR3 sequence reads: CASSFGGQGQETQYF. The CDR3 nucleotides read TGTGCCAGCAGTTTCGGGGGACAGGGTCAAGAGACCCAGTACTTC.

The CDR3 sequence: CASSFSTQTGYGETQYF. The CDR3, as DNA: TGCGCCAGCAGCTTCTCAACCCAGACAGGGTATGGAGAGACCCAGTACTTC. This sequence joins TRBV5-1 and TRBJ2-5, with 7 bases lining up with TRBD1. The CDR3 spans 17 residues. Germline CDR1 is SGHRS and CDR2 is YFSETQ. V lost 2 bases to trimming and J lost 4 bases; unmatched junction nucleotides: 14.

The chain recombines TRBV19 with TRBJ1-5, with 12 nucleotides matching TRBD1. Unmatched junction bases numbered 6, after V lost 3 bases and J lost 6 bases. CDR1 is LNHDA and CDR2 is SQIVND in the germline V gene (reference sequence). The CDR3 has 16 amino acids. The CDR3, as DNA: TGTGCCAGTAGTATGCCCGGGACAGGGGGCGGTCAGCCCCAGCATTTT. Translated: CASSMPGTGGGQPQHF.

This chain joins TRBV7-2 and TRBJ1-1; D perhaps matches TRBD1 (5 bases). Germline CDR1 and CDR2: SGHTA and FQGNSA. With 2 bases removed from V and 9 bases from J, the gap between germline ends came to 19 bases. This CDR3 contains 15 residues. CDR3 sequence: CASSLKTQGIGKAFF. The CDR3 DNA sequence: TGTGCCAGCAGCTTAAAGACGCAGGGAATTGGAAAAGCTTTCTTT.